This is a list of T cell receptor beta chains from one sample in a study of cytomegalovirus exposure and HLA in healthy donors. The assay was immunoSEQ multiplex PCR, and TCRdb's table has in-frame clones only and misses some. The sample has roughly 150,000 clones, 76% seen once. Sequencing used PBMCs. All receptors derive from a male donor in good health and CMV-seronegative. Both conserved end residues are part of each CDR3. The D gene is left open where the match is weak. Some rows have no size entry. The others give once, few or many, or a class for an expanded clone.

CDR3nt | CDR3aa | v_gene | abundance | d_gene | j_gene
TGTGCCTGGAGTCAACAACTGGGGACAGTTCGTCCAACTAATGAAAAACTGTTTTTT | CAWSQQLGTVRPTNEKLFF | TRBV30 | few | TRBD1 | TRBJ1-4
TGCAGCGTTGTACCTAGCGGGGTAAATACTGAGCAGTTCTTC | CSVVPSGVNTEQFF | TRBV29-1 | NA | TRBD2 | TRBJ2-1
TGTTCCAGCAGCCGGGACAGGGGGGTAGGGGAGCAGTACTTC | CSSSRDRGVGEQYF | TRBV7-9 | NA | TRBD1 | TRBJ2-7
TGTGCCAGCAGTCCCTCCTCCCCGACTAGCGGTAGGAATGAGCAGTTCTTC | CASSPSSPTSGRNEQFF | TRBV28 | NA | TRBD2 | TRBJ2-1
TGTGCCAGCAGTTACTCGTACAGGGCTAATGAGCAGTTCTTC | CASSYSYRANEQFF | TRBV6-5 | NA | NA | TRBJ2-1
TGTGCCAGCAGCTTAGCCTCATCCGGACAAGCCAAAAACATTCAGTACTTC | CASSLASSGQAKNIQYF | TRBV7-8 | NA | NA | TRBJ2-4
TGTGCCAGCAGGGGAAATAGCGGGGGGGGGCGCGAGCAGTACTTC | CASRGNSGGGREQYF | TRBV2 | once | TRBD2 | TRBJ2-7
TGTGCCAGCAGCTCAGACAGGGGGTCCAATGAGCAGTTCTTC | CASSSDRGSNEQFF | TRBV11-2 | NA | TRBD1 | TRBJ2-1
TGTGCCAGTAGTATAATCGGCGGGGGGGCCGTGACAGATACGCAGTATTTT | CASSIIGGGAVTDTQYF | TRBV19 | few | TRBD2 | TRBJ2-3
TGTGCCAGCAGTTACTCCTGGACAGGGGGCTCCGAGCAGTACTTC | CASSYSWTGGSEQYF | TRBV6-5 | NA | TRBD1 | TRBJ2-7
TGCAGCGCCTTGACAGGTTTGAACACTGAAGCTTTCTTT | CSALTGLNTEAFF | TRBV29-1 | few | NA | TRBJ1-1
TGCAGCGTCCCCGGGACAGATGGGAACACTGAAGCTTTCTTT | CSVPGTDGNTEAFF | TRBV29-1 | NA | TRBD1 | TRBJ1-1
TGTGCCAGCAGTTTAGACAGTCCCCCCGGGGAGCTGTTTTTT | CASSLDSPPGELFF | TRBV2 | NA | NA | TRBJ2-2
TGTGCCAGCAGCCTGACAGGTTTTCAAGAGACCCAGTACTTC | CASSLTGFQETQYF | TRBV7-2 | NA | NA | TRBJ2-5
TGTGCCAGTAGTATAGATCCGCAGGGCGACGAGCAGTACTTC | CASSIDPQGDEQYF | TRBV19 | few | NA | TRBJ2-7
TGTGCCATCAGTACTACGACAGGGGTACCCGAGCAGTACTTC | CAISTTTGVPEQYF | TRBV10-3 | NA | TRBD1 | TRBJ2-7
TGTGCCAGTAGCACGGGGTCCACCGGCGGGCGGGGCAATGAGCAGTTCTTC | CASSTGSTGGRGNEQFF | TRBV19 | NA | NA | TRBJ2-1
TGTGCCAGCTCACCACGGGCAGATCTTAACACTGAAGCTTTCTTT | CASSPRADLNTEAFF | TRBV18 | NA | NA | TRBJ1-1
TGTGCCAGCAGCCCAGGGGGCTTGGAGACCCAGTACTTC | CASSPGGLETQYF | TRBV7-3 | few | TRBD1 | TRBJ2-5
TGTGCCAGCAGCTTAGCCACAGGATTAGCAGATACGCAGTATTTT | CASSLATGLADTQYF | TRBV7-2 | NA | NA | TRBJ2-3
TGCAGCGTTGATGGAACAGTGAACACTGAAGCTTTCTTT | CSVDGTVNTEAFF | TRBV29-1 | NA | NA | TRBJ1-1
TGTGCCAGTAGTATAGCCAACACGAACACTGAAGCTTTCTTT | CASSIANTNTEAFF | TRBV19 | NA | NA | TRBJ1-1
TGTGCCAGCAGCGTAGATGGGGGAGGAAGTGCGGATACGCAGTATTTT | CASSVDGGGSADTQYF | TRBV9 | few | NA | TRBJ2-3
TGCGCCAGCAGCTTGAAAGTGGCTAGCAATCAGCCCCAGCATTTT | CASSLKVASNQPQHF | TRBV5-1 | NA | NA | TRBJ1-5
TGTGCCAGCAGAGGAGGACAGGCTGGAAACACCATATATTTT | CASRGGQAGNTIYF | TRBV6-5 | NA | TRBD1 | TRBJ1-3
TGTGCCAGCACCCCCATGTACGGGTCCTACAATGAGCAGTTCTTC | CASTPMYGSYNEQFF | TRBV6-6 | NA | NA | TRBJ2-1
TGTGCCAGCAGCTTAGGCCAGGGGAGCTCTGGAAACACCATATATTTT | CASSLGQGSSGNTIYF | TRBV7-2 | NA | NA | TRBJ1-3
TGTGCCAGCAGCTTAGAGGGGGCAAATAGCAATCAGCCCCAGCATTTT | CASSLEGANSNQPQHF | TRBV7-8 | NA | TRBD1 | TRBJ1-5
TGCGCCAGCAGCACCGGGACACCTGCCTACGAGCAGTACTTC | CASSTGTPAYEQYF | TRBV4-1 | few | NA | TRBJ2-7
TGTGCCAGCAGTTCCACCAGGGGGCAGAATGGCTACACCTTC | CASSSTRGQNGYTF | TRBV28 | NA | TRBD1 | TRBJ1-2
TGTGCCAGCAGTTTACAGGGGGCTGTCAACACTGAAGCTTTCTTT | CASSLQGAVNTEAFF | TRBV2 | NA | TRBD1 | TRBJ1-1